Listed below are T cell receptor beta chains from one sample, sequenced in a study of tumor-infiltrating lymphocytes in oesophageal squamous cell carcinoma. TCRdb called the PCR reads again in MiXCR, with one record for every CDR3 protein. Here the sample spans some 10,000 distinct CDR3 sequences, roughly 60% being singletons. The sequenced sample was esophageal tumor tissue. These receptor sequences come from a female donor with esophageal squamous cell carcinoma. Both conserved end residues are part of each CDR3. The D gene is left open where the match is weak. A row's size may be missing; if present it is once, few, many or a size class.

CDR3aa: CASSLARDYEQFF; abundance: .; j_gene: TRBJ2-1; v_gene: TRBV7-3; d_gene: TRBD2
CDR3aa: CASSFRTGGADTQYF; abundance: few; j_gene: TRBJ2-3; v_gene: TRBV7-2; d_gene: TRBD1
CDR3aa: CASSQQGWGEKLFF; abundance: .; j_gene: TRBJ1-4; v_gene: TRBV6-2/TRBV6-3; d_gene: .
CDR3aa: CASSLGIALGYNEQFF; abundance: .; j_gene: TRBJ2-1; v_gene: TRBV7-6; d_gene: .
CDR3aa: CASSPQAGATDTQYF; abundance: .; j_gene: TRBJ2-3; v_gene: TRBV7-2; d_gene: TRBD2
CDR3aa: CASSFLGGDTQYF; abundance: .; j_gene: TRBJ2-3; v_gene: TRBV7-9; d_gene: TRBD2
CDR3aa: CASSLDGQGRTYEQYF; abundance: once; j_gene: TRBJ2-7; v_gene: TRBV6-1; d_gene: .
CDR3aa: CASSFGASGRLETQYF; abundance: .; j_gene: .; v_gene: TRBV27; d_gene: TRBD2
CDR3aa: CASSLAIWGNDNSPLHF; abundance: .; j_gene: TRBJ2-3; v_gene: TRBV7-2; d_gene: .
CDR3aa: CASSPRVRSYEQYF; abundance: few; j_gene: .; v_gene: TRBV12-3/TRBV12-4; d_gene: .
CDR3aa: CASSLGVEYEQYF; abundance: .; j_gene: .; v_gene: TRBV7-3; d_gene: .
CDR3aa: CASSTGEETQYF; abundance: .; j_gene: TRBJ2-5; v_gene: TRBV12-3/TRBV12-4; d_gene: TRBD1
CDR3aa: CASSRGLAGGSEQFF; abundance: few; j_gene: .; v_gene: TRBV7-2; d_gene: TRBD2
CDR3aa: CASSLLPQTNEQFF; abundance: few; j_gene: TRBJ2-1; v_gene: TRBV7-3; d_gene: .
CDR3aa: CASSRGQDNSPLHF; abundance: .; j_gene: TRBJ2-4; v_gene: TRBV5-1; d_gene: TRBD1
CDR3aa: CASSLSAPGGGQETQYF; abundance: few; j_gene: TRBJ2-5; v_gene: TRBV7-2; d_gene: TRBD2
CDR3aa: CASSLVSSPEQYF; abundance: few; j_gene: .; v_gene: TRBV7-2; d_gene: .
CDR3aa: CASSTIGQAEQYF; abundance: few; j_gene: TRBJ2-7; v_gene: TRBV7-8; d_gene: TRBD1
CDR3aa: CASSPIGLAPNNEQFF; abundance: few; j_gene: TRBJ2-1; v_gene: TRBV7-6; d_gene: TRBD2
CDR3aa: CASSSVWGTGNYGYTF; abundance: .; j_gene: TRBJ1-2; v_gene: TRBV28; d_gene: TRBD1
CDR3aa: CASSQPGQLNTEAFF; abundance: once; j_gene: .; v_gene: TRBV6-8; d_gene: TRBD1
CDR3aa: CASSSGTSGRFEQFF; abundance: .; j_gene: TRBJ2-1; v_gene: TRBV11-2; d_gene: TRBD2
CDR3aa: CASSVDRAQFF; abundance: .; j_gene: .; v_gene: TRBV19; d_gene: TRBD1
CDR3aa: CASSRTSGAYNEQFF; abundance: .; j_gene: .; v_gene: TRBV7-6; d_gene: TRBD2
CDR3aa: CASSLSGGAGETQYF; abundance: .; j_gene: .; v_gene: TRBV7-8; d_gene: .
CDR3aa: CASSLMDRTYNEQFF; abundance: .; j_gene: .; v_gene: TRBV7-6; d_gene: .
CDR3aa: CASSSWTGSNSAFF; abundance: .; j_gene: TRBJ1-1; v_gene: TRBV12-3/TRBV12-4; d_gene: TRBD1
CDR3aa: CASSNKIEAFF; abundance: .; j_gene: TRBJ1-1; v_gene: TRBV19; d_gene: .
CDR3aa: CASSLGEPFLRGYEQYF; abundance: .; j_gene: TRBJ2-7; v_gene: TRBV5-3; d_gene: .
CDR3aa: CASSPNTDTQYF; abundance: .; j_gene: TRBJ2-3; v_gene: TRBV27; d_gene: .
CDR3aa: CASSHLSQNTEAFF; abundance: few; j_gene: TRBJ1-1; v_gene: TRBV4-1; d_gene: .
CDR3aa: CASISEGSHEQYF; abundance: .; j_gene: .; v_gene: TRBV10-2; d_gene: .
CDR3aa: CASSSSSDEQFF; abundance: .; j_gene: TRBJ2-1; v_gene: TRBV28; d_gene: .
CDR3aa: CASAGARTEKPGSEQYF; abundance: medium-sized; j_gene: TRBJ2-7; v_gene: TRBV7-9; d_gene: .
CDR3aa: CASSQTAGGSTDTQYF; abundance: .; j_gene: TRBJ2-3; v_gene: TRBV7-3; d_gene: TRBD2
CDR3aa: CASSWDNEAFF; abundance: .; j_gene: TRBJ1-1; v_gene: TRBV7-2; d_gene: .
CDR3aa: CASSLWRELLETQYF; abundance: .; j_gene: TRBJ2-5; v_gene: TRBV7-8; d_gene: TRBD2
CDR3aa: CASTLYLGGNYEQYF; abundance: .; j_gene: .; v_gene: TRBV28; d_gene: TRBD2
CDR3aa: CASSPGTGRETQYF; abundance: hyperexpanded; j_gene: TRBJ2-5; v_gene: TRBV7-8; d_gene: .